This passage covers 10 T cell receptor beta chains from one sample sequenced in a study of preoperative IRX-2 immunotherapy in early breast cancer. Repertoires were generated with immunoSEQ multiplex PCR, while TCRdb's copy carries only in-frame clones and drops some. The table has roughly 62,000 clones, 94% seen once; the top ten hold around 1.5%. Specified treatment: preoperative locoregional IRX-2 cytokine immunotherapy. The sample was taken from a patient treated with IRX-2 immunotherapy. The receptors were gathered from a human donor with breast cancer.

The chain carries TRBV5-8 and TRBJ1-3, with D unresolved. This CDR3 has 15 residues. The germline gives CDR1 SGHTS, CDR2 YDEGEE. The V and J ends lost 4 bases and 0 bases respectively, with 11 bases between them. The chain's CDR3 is CASSGRLSSGNTIYF. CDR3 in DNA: TGTGCCAGCAGCGGACGGTTAAGCTCTGGAAACACCATATATTTT.

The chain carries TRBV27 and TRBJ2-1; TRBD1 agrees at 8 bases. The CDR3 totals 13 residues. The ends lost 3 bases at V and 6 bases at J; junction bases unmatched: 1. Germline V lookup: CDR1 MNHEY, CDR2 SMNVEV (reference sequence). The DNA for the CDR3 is TGTGCCAGCAGTTTTCAGGGGGCCAATGAGCAGTTCTTC. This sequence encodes CASSFQGANEQFF.

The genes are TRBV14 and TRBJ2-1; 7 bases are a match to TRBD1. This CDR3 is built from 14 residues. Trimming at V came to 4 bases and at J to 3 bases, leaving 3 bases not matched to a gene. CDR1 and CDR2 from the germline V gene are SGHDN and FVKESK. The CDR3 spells CASSPRQGYNEQFF. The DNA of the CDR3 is TGTGCCAGCAGCCCCAGACAGGGCTACAATGAGCAGTTCTTC.

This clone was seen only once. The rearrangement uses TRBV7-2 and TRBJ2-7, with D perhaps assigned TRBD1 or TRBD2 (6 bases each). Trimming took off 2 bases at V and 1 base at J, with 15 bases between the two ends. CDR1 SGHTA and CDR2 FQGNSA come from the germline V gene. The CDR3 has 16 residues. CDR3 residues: CASSLMGAGLSYEQYF. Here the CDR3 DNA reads TGTGCCAGCAGCTTAATGGGGGCGGGGTTATCCTACGAGCAGTACTTC.

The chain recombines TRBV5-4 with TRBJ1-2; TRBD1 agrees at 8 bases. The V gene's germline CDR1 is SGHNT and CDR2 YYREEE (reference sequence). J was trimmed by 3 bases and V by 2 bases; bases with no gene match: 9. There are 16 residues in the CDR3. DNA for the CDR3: TGTGCCAGCAGCTTAAAGCCGGGACAGGCGGACTATGGCTACACCTTC. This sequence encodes CASSLKPGQADYGYTF.

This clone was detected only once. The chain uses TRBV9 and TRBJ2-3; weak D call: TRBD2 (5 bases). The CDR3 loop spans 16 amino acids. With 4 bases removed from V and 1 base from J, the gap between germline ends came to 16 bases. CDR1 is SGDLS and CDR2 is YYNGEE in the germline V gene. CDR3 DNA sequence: TGTGCCAGCAGCCTATCTCCTGTGGAGGGCACAGATACGCAGTATTTT. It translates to CASSLSPVEGTDTQYF.

The CDR3 nucleotides are TGTGCCAGCAGCCAGGGGGGGAGGGTACAAGAGACCCAGTACTTC. Residues: CASSQGGRVQETQYF. This rearrangement joins TRBV7-3 to TRBJ2-5, with D perhaps matching TRBD1 or TRBD2 (7 bases each). Trimming shortened V by 5 bases and J by 2 bases, and 15 bases separated the two germline ends. The CDR3 totals 15 residues. Germline CDR1 is SGHTA and CDR2 is FQGTGA. Full variable domain (rest looked up from reference TRBV7-3 and TRBJ2-5): GAGVSQTPSNKVTEKGKYVELRCDPISGHTALYWYRQSLGQGPEFLIYFQGTGAADDSGLPNDRFFAVRPEGSVSTLKIQRTERGDSAVYLCASSQGGRVQETQYFGPGTRLLVL.

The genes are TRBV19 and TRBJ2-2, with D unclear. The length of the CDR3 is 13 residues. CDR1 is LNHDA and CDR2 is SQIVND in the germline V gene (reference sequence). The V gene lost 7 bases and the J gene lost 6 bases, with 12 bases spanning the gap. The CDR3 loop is CASIHRGAGELFF. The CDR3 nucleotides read TGTGCCAGTATTCACCGAGGAGCCGGGGAGCTGTTTTTT. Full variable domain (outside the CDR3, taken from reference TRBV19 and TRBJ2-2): DGGITQSPKYLFRKEGQNVTLSCEQNLNHDAMYWYRQDPGQGLRLIYYSQIVNDFQKGDIAEGYSVSREKKESFPLTVTSAQKNPTAFYLCASIHRGAGELFFGEGSRLTVL.

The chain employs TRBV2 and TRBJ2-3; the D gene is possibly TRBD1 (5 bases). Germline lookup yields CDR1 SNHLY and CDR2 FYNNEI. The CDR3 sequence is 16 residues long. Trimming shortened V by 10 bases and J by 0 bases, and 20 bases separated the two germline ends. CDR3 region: CATAFPQGLSTDTQYF. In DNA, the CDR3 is TGTGCCACCGCTTTCCCCCAGGGCCTTAGCACAGATACGCAGTATTTT. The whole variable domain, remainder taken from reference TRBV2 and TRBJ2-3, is EPEVTQTPSHQVTQMGQEVILRCVPISNHLYFYWYRQILGQKVEFLVSFYNNEISEKSEIFDDQFSVERPDGSNFTLKIRSTKLEDSAMYFCATAFPQGLSTDTQYFGPGTRLTVL.

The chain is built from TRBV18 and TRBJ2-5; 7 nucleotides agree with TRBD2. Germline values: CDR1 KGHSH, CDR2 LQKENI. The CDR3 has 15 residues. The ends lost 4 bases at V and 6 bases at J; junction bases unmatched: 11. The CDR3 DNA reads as TGTGCCAGCTCACGGGCTAGCGGACCGGGGCAGACCCAGTACTTC. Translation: CASSRASGPGQTQYF.